This paragraph reports one T cell receptor (beta chain). PCR involved 60 Vbeta and 13 Jbeta primers. Profiling relied on immunoSEQ multiplex PCR, and the TCRdb table lists in-frame clones only, not all of them. The sample carries roughly 43,000 clones, 64% recorded once. Nobody recorded the CMV serostatus of this donor. The germline gives CDR1 SGHTA, CDR2 FQGNSA. Between the trimmed V and J ends, which lost 3 bases and 2 bases, there was a span of 10 bases. The CDR3 is made up of 14 amino acids. The data were obtained in a study of cytomegalovirus exposure and HLA in healthy donors. The receptor's source is a human donor in good health. This chain links TRBV7-2 with TRBJ1-2, with D possibly TRBD1 on 6 matching bases. The sequencing sample was made of PBMCs. In DNA form, the CDR3 reads TGTGCCAGCAGCTTTTACAGGGCGAACTATGGCTACACCTTC. This codes for CASSFYRANYGYTF.